This is a list of T cell receptor beta chains from one sample in a study of blood T cell repertoires in COVID-19. Only in-frame clones appear in the TCRdb table, and some are missing; sequencing was by immunoSEQ multiplex PCR. The data contain around 84,000 clones, roughly 86% of them seen just once; the ten biggest clones take up 8%. The sample was peripheral blood. The receptors shown here come from a man aged 80 or over with active or convalescent COVID-19. CDR3s include the opening cysteine and the closing phenylalanine or tryptophan. Each record gives: D gene, V gene, J gene, clone size, CDR3 DNA, CDR3 protein. A D gene is named only where the DNA matches it firmly. The size field is filled for only some rows; it gives once, few, many or a size class.

d_call: TRBD2
v_call: TRBV5-1
j_call: TRBJ2-1
clone_size: -
cdr3_nt: TGCGCCAGCAGCTTGGCACCGGGAGGCCCCCCCCGTAATGAGCAGTTCTTC
cdr3_aa: CASSLAPGGPPRNEQFF

d_call: -
v_call: TRBV3-1/TRBV3-2
j_call: TRBJ1-6
clone_size: -
cdr3_nt: TGTGCCAGCAGCCTAAGCAGGGGCTCCTATAATTCACCCCTCCACTTT
cdr3_aa: CASSLSRGSYNSPLHF

d_call: TRBD1
v_call: TRBV7-8
j_call: TRBJ1-5
clone_size: -
cdr3_nt: TGTGCCCAGCAGCTGAACAGGGGGGGAAACAATCAGCCCCAGCATTTT
cdr3_aa: CAQQLNRGGNNQPQHF

d_call: -
v_call: TRBV11-1
j_call: TRBJ1-1
clone_size: -
cdr3_nt: TGTGCCAGCAGAACAACACCAGGGAACACTGAAGCTTTCTTT
cdr3_aa: CASRTTPGNTEAFF

d_call: TRBD1
v_call: TRBV5-1
j_call: TRBJ1-1
clone_size: -
cdr3_nt: TGCGCCAGCAGCGTTGGACAGGGAACAGCTTTCTTT
cdr3_aa: CASSVGQGTAFF

d_call: -
v_call: TRBV12-5
j_call: TRBJ1-1
clone_size: -
cdr3_nt: TGTGCTAGTGGTTTGAACATGAACACTGAAGCTTTCTTT
cdr3_aa: CASGLNMNTEAFF

d_call: TRBD2
v_call: TRBV4-2
j_call: TRBJ2-5
clone_size: -
cdr3_nt: TGTGCCAGCAGCCATGGAGTATCGCGAGTAGCGGGAGTTGAGACCCAGTACTTC
cdr3_aa: CASSHGVSRVAGVETQYF

d_call: -
v_call: TRBV6-2/TRBV6-3
j_call: TRBJ2-3
clone_size: -
cdr3_nt: TGTGCCAGCAGCGATGGCAGGGCCGGAGCCGATACGCAGTATTTT
cdr3_aa: CASSDGRAGADTQYF

d_call: -
v_call: TRBV6-5
j_call: TRBJ2-2
clone_size: -
cdr3_nt: TGTGCCAGCAAACCTACTGTAAACACCGGGGAGCTGTTTTTT
cdr3_aa: CASKPTVNTGELFF

d_call: TRBD1
v_call: TRBV4-1
j_call: TRBJ1-6
clone_size: -
cdr3_nt: TGCGCCAGCAGCCCAAGGGACAGGGATTCACCCCTCCACTTT
cdr3_aa: CASSPRDRDSPLHF

d_call: -
v_call: TRBV19
j_call: TRBJ1-3
clone_size: once
cdr3_nt: TGTGCCAGTAGTATAACAGGAAACTCTGGAAACACCATATATTTT
cdr3_aa: CASSITGNSGNTIYF

d_call: -
v_call: TRBV10-3
j_call: TRBJ2-3
clone_size: -
cdr3_nt: TGTGCCATCAGTGCGGCGGAGGGGAGGACAGATACGCAGTATTTT
cdr3_aa: CAISAAEGRTDTQYF

d_call: TRBD1
v_call: TRBV15
j_call: TRBJ1-2
clone_size: -
cdr3_nt: TGTGCCACCAGCAGGGAACAGGGGACGGGGTATGGCTACACCTTC
cdr3_aa: CATSREQGTGYGYTF

d_call: TRBD1
v_call: TRBV6-5
j_call: TRBJ2-2
clone_size: -
cdr3_nt: TGTGCCTCACATGGGACAGTCCTCACCGGGGAGCTGTTTTTT
cdr3_aa: CASHGTVLTGELFF

d_call: -
v_call: TRBV28
j_call: TRBJ1-6
clone_size: -
cdr3_nt: TGTGCCAGCAGTCCGAGACAGAATTCACCCCTCCACTTT
cdr3_aa: CASSPRQNSPLHF

d_call: -
v_call: TRBV2
j_call: TRBJ2-3
clone_size: -
cdr3_nt: TGTGCCAGCAGTGAACAGGGAGGAGATACGCAGTATTTT
cdr3_aa: CASSEQGGDTQYF

d_call: TRBD1
v_call: TRBV4-1
j_call: TRBJ1-2
clone_size: -
cdr3_nt: TGCGCCAGCAGCCAGAACAGGGGCGTCTATGGCTACACCTTC
cdr3_aa: CASSQNRGVYGYTF

d_call: -
v_call: TRBV2
j_call: TRBJ2-3
clone_size: -
cdr3_nt: TGTGCCAGCAGTCAACAGGGGACTAGCACAGATACGCAGTATTTT
cdr3_aa: CASSQQGTSTDTQYF

d_call: TRBD1
v_call: TRBV24-1
j_call: TRBJ1-5
clone_size: few
cdr3_nt: TGTGCCACCAGTGATCGCCGGGACAGCTACAATCAGCCCCAGCATTTT
cdr3_aa: CATSDRRDSYNQPQHF

d_call: -
v_call: TRBV7-9
j_call: TRBJ1-5
clone_size: once
cdr3_nt: TGTGCCAGCAGCACCACAGGGTTTCAGCCCCAGCATTTT
cdr3_aa: CASSTTGFQPQHF

d_call: -
v_call: TRBV28
j_call: TRBJ1-4
clone_size: -
cdr3_nt: TGTGCCAGCAGTTTAGACAGCAATGAAAAACTGTTTTTT
cdr3_aa: CASSLDSNEKLFF

d_call: TRBD1
v_call: TRBV29-1
j_call: TRBJ1-1
clone_size: -
cdr3_nt: TGCAGCGTCCTTCCACAGGGGGGGATGAACACTGAAGCTTTCTTT
cdr3_aa: CSVLPQGGMNTEAFF

d_call: TRBD2
v_call: TRBV7-9
j_call: TRBJ2-2
clone_size: -
cdr3_nt: TGTGCCAGCAGCTTATTTGGGCTAGCGGGGCTGAACACCGGGGAGCTGTTTTTT
cdr3_aa: CASSLFGLAGLNTGELFF

d_call: -
v_call: TRBV19
j_call: TRBJ1-4
clone_size: -
cdr3_nt: TGTGCCAGTAGTGGGGGACGCCAGCGGGCTAATGAAAAACTGTTTTTT
cdr3_aa: CASSGGRQRANEKLFF

d_call: -
v_call: TRBV5-8
j_call: TRBJ1-2
clone_size: -
cdr3_nt: TGTGCCAGCGGCCAACAGGGCTACTATGGCTACACCTTC
cdr3_aa: CASGQQGYYGYTF

d_call: -
v_call: TRBV4-1
j_call: TRBJ1-2
clone_size: -
cdr3_nt: TGCGCCAGCAGACAGGACGGAAGCTATGGCTACACCTTC
cdr3_aa: CASRQDGSYGYTF

d_call: -
v_call: TRBV5-4
j_call: TRBJ1-2
clone_size: -
cdr3_nt: TGTGCCAGCACCAATAGGAACAGGGCAGTAGACGGTGGCTACACCTTC
cdr3_aa: CASTNRNRAVDGGYTF

d_call: TRBD1
v_call: TRBV18
j_call: TRBJ1-2
clone_size: once
cdr3_nt: TGTGCCAGCTCCGACAGGGGCGCTAACTATGGCTACACCTTC
cdr3_aa: CASSDRGANYGYTF

d_call: TRBD1
v_call: TRBV7-2
j_call: TRBJ1-2
clone_size: -
cdr3_nt: TGTGCCAGCAGCTTAGATGGGACAGGCTCATATGGCTACACCTTC
cdr3_aa: CASSLDGTGSYGYTF

d_call: TRBD1
v_call: TRBV28
j_call: TRBJ1-2
clone_size: -
cdr3_nt: TGTGCCAGCACTACCGACAGGGTGAGTGGCTACACCTTC
cdr3_aa: CASTTDRVSGYTF

d_call: -
v_call: TRBV4-1
j_call: TRBJ1-6
clone_size: -
cdr3_nt: TGCGCCAGCAGCTCACCGGGGGGACTGAGCTCCTATAATTCACCCCTCCACTTT
cdr3_aa: CASSSPGGLSSYNSPLHF

d_call: -
v_call: TRBV15
j_call: TRBJ1-4
clone_size: few
cdr3_nt: TGTGCCACCAGCCGGGGGAGGGATGAAAAACTGTTTTTT
cdr3_aa: CATSRGRDEKLFF

d_call: -
v_call: TRBV2
j_call: TRBJ2-3
clone_size: -
cdr3_nt: TGTGCCAGCAGGCGGGGCGGCTCGACTAGCACAGATACGCAGTATTTT
cdr3_aa: CASRRGGSTSTDTQYF

d_call: -
v_call: TRBV6-5
j_call: TRBJ1-3
clone_size: few
cdr3_nt: TGTGCCAGCAGTTACGATCGGACAGCTGGAAACACCATATATTTT
cdr3_aa: CASSYDRTAGNTIYF